This entry lists 2 T cell receptor beta chains sequenced from one sample in a study of spatial heterogeneity in lung cancer. Overall study results and limits: Tumor mutation count correlated with how many alpha and beta TCRs expanded intratumorally.

TCRdb recomputed calls from the 5' RACE reads with MiXCR, one row per CDR3 protein. Among 25,000 to 30,000 distinct CDR3 sequences, more than 5.5% were seen once, and the ten largest hold 24%. No antigens are known for them. This sample's time point: sample taken at primary tumor resection. This specimen consisted of lung tumor tissue, obtained at surgery. These receptor sequences come from a male donor with early-stage non-small cell lung cancer.

This clonotype showed up many times. The V call is TRBV5-1, the J call TRBJ2-1, with a possible D match to TRBD1 (5 bases). Trimming stripped 1 base from V and 5 bases from J, with 13 bases between. This CDR3 spans 15 amino acids. Germline V CDR1 and CDR2: SGHRS, YFSETQ. For the CDR3, the DNA is TGCGCCAGCAGCTTGCAAGGGGCAGGGAACAATGAGCAGTTCTTC. It specifies CASSLQGAGNNEQFF.

The chain uses TRBV3-1 and TRBJ2-3; D gene ambiguous. This CDR3 contains 14 residues. CDR1 and CDR2 (germline): LGHDT, YNNKEL (reference sequence). Trimming took 4 bases from V and 2 from J, leaving 10 bases between them. The CDR3: CASSPDGLTDTQYF. In DNA form, the CDR3 reads TGTGCCAGCAGCCCGGACGGGCTCACAGATACGCAGTATTTT.